This T cell receptor (beta chain) derives from a study of blood T cell repertoires in COVID-19. Study-wide background: The analysed material was cDNA or gDNA that came from T cells, B-cell-depleted T cells, or PBMCs.

Produced via immunoSEQ multiplex PCR; TCRdb's table is partial and in-frame only. This sample yields 180,000 or so clones, of which more than 65% are seen a single time; over 12% belongs to the top ten. Recovered Cohort 3 donors showed two negative PCRs, clearance, or symptom resolution. With regard to this clone: Germline and junction disagree at one end, which may indicate a read error.

The sequence derives from a man in his fifties who had recovered from COVID-19. What was sequenced was PBMCs or T cells enriched from blood (not recorded which).

DNA for the CDR3: TGTGCCAGCTCCCGCGGCACAGGGGGGAAGCAGCGCCAGCATTTT. The encoded protein is CASSRGTGGKQRQHF. The chain uses TRBV18 and TRBJ1-5; 8 nucleotides align to TRBD1. From germline, CDR1 is KGHSH and CDR2 LQKENI. This CDR3 spans 15 amino acids.